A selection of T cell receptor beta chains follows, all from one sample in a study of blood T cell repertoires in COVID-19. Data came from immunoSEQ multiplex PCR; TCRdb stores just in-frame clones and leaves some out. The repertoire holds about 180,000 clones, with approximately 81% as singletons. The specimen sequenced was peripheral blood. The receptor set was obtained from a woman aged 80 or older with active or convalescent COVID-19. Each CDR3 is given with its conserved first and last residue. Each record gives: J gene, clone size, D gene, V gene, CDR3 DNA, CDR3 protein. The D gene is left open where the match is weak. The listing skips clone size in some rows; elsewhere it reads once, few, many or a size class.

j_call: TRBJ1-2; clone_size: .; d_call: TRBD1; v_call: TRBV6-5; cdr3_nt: TGTGCCAGCAGTTACGGGGCAGGGGGACCTTCGAGGGGCTACACCTTC; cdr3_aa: CASSYGAGGPSRGYTF
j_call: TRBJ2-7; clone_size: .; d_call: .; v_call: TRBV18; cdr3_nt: TGTGCCAGCTCACTACAGGGATACGAGCAGTACTTC; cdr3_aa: CASSLQGYEQYF
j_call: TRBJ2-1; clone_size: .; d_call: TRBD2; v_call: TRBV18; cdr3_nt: TGTGCCAGCTCACCAGGACTAGCGGGAGAAGGAGATGAGCAGTTCTTC; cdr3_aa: CASSPGLAGEGDEQFF
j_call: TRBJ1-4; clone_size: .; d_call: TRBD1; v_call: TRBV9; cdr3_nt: TGTGCCAGCAGCCCGGACAGGGGGCGGACTGAAAAACTGTTTTTT; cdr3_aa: CASSPDRGRTEKLFF
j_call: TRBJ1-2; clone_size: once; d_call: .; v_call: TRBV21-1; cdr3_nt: TGTGCCAGGAAACAGGGGGCTGGGGGCTACACCTTC; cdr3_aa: CARKQGAGGYTF
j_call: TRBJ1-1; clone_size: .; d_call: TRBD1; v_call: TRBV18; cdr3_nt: TGTGCCAGCCTTCCACAGGGGCGGAACACTGAAGCTTTCTTT; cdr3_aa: CASLPQGRNTEAFF
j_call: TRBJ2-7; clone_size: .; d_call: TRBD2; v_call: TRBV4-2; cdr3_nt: TGTGCCAGCAGCCCTTGGACTAGCGGACGAGGGGGATCCTACGAGCAGTACTTC; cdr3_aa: CASSPWTSGRGGSYEQYF
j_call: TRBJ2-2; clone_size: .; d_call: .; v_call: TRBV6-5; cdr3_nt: TGTGCCAGCAGTTACTCGGTAGTTACCGGGGAGCTGTTTTTT; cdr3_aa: CASSYSVVTGELFF
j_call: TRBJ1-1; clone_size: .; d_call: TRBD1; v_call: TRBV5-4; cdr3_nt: TGTGCCAGCAGCCACCGGGACAGAGGATTCACTGAAGCTTTCTTT; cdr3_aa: CASSHRDRGFTEAFF
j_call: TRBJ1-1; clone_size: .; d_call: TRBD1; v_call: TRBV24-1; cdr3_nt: TGTGCCACCAGTGATTCGAGACAGGGGAACACTGAAGCTTTCTTT; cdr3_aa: CATSDSRQGNTEAFF
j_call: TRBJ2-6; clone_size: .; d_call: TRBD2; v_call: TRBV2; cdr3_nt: TGTGCCAGCAGTGAACGTGCGGGAGTGGGGGCCAACGTCCTGACTTTC; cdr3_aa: CASSERAGVGANVLTF
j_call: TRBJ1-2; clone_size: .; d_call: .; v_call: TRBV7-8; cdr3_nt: TGTGCCAGCAGCCGCCAATATGGCTACACCTTC; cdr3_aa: CASSRQYGYTF
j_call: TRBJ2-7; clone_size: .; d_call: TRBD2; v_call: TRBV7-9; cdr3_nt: TGTGCCAGCAGCTTAGTGTCTGCGGGAGGCGAGCAGTACTTC; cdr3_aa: CASSLVSAGGEQYF
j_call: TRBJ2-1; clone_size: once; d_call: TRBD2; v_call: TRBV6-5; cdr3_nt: TGTGCCAGCAGACCGATAGCGGGGAGGGCCAATGAGCAGTTCTTC; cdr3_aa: CASRPIAGRANEQFF
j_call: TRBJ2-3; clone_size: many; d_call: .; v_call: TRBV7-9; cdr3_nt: TGTGCCAGCAGCTGGGGCCAGGGTCCAGATACGCAGTATTTT; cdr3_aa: CASSWGQGPDTQYF
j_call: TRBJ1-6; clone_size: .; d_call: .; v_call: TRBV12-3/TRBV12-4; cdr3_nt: TGTGCCAGCAGTCCCGACAGAAATTCACCCCTCCACTTT; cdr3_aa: CASSPDRNSPLHF
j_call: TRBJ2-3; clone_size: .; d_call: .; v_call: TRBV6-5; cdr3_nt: TGTGCCAGCAGCTCCCCCTCCGACAGTACAGATACGCAGTATTTT; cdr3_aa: CASSSPSDSTDTQYF
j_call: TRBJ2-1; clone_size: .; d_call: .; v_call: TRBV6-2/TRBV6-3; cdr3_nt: TGTGCCAGCAGTAATACTCCCGACATCAATGAGCAGTTCTTC; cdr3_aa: CASSNTPDINEQFF
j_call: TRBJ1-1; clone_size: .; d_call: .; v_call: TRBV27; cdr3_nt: TGTGCCAGCAGTTGGGGGCCAGAAGCTTTCTTT; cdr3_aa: CASSWGPEAFF
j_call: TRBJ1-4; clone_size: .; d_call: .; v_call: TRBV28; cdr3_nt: TGTGCCTTGGCCTCGAATGAAAAACTGTTTTTT; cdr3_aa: CALASNEKLFF
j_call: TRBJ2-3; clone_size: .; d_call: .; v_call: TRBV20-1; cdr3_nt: TGCAGTGCTCCGTTCGATACGCAGTATTTT; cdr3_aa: CSAPFDTQYF
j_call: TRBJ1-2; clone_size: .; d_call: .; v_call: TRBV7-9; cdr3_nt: TGTGCCAGCAGCCGCGCTAACTATGGCTACACCTTC; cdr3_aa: CASSRANYGYTF
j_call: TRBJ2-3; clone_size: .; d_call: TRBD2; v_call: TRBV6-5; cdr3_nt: TGTGCCAGCGGGGCTAGCGGGAGGGTGGATACGCAGTATTTT; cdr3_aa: CASGASGRVDTQYF
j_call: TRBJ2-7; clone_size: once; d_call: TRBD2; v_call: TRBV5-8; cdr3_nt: TGTGCCAGCACCCGAGCGGGAAGCTCCTACGAGCAGTACTTC; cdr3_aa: CASTRAGSSYEQYF
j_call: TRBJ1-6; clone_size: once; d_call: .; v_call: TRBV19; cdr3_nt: TGTGCCAGTAGTATGGTACAGGGTGATTCACCCCTCCACTTT; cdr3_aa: CASSMVQGDSPLHF
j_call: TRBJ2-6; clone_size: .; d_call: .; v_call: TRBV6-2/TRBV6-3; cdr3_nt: TGTGCCAGCAGTTACGGAGTTGCTGGGGCCAACGTCCTGACTTTC; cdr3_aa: CASSYGVAGANVLTF
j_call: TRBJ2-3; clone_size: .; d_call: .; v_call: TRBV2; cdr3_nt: TGTGCCAGCATAAAAGCCCCCATAGATACGCAGTATTTT; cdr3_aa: CASIKAPIDTQYF